The clone carrying this T cell receptor (beta chain) was seen a single time. Its cognate antigen is unknown. This record belongs to a study of cytomegalovirus exposure and HLA in healthy donors. V was shortened by 0 bases and J by 10 bases, with 11 bases between the two germline ends. Germline loops: CDR1 SGHRS, CDR2 YFSETQ. The CDR3 is 13 residues long. 13 Jbeta primers and 60 Vbeta primers were used for the PCR. Profiled with immunoSEQ multiplex PCR; TCRdb holds only in-frame clones, not every one. The sample has some 140,000 clones, more than 75% seen once; the top ten hold around 6%. Study-level findings and limits: Later work found that TCR association rates differed between HLA loci; DRB1 had the most and HLA-C the fewest.

Sample: PBMCs. The rearrangement uses TRBV5-1 and TRBJ2-1, with a tentative D call TRBD2 (6 bases). The receptor was isolated from a woman aged 40 to 50 in good health and CMV-seropositive. CDR3 DNA: TGCGCCAGCAGCTTGGCCGCGGCGGGGGAGCAGTTCTTC. This gives the protein CASSLAAAGEQFF.